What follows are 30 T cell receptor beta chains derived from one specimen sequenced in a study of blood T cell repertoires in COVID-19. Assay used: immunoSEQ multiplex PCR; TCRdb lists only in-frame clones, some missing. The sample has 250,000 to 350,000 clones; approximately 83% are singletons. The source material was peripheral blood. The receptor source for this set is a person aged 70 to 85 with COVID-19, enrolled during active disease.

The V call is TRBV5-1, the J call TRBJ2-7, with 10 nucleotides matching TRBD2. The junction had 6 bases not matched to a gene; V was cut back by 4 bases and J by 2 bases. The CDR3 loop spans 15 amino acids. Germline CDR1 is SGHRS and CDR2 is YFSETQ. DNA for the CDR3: TGCGCCAGCAGCCAGACTAGCGGGTTTACCTACGAGCAGTACTTC. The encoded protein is CASSQTSGFTYEQYF. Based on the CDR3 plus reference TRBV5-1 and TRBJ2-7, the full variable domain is KAGVTQTPRYLIKTRGQQVTLSCSPISGHRSVSWYQQTPGQGLQFLFEYFSETQRNKGNFPGRFSGRQFSNSRSEMNVSTLELGDSALYLCASSQTSGFTYEQYFGPGTRLTVT.

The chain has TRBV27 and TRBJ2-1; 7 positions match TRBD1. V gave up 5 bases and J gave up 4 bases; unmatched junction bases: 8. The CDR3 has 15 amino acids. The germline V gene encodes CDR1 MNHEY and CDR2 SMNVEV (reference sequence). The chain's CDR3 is CASSTGDDRYNEQFF. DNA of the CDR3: TGTGCCAGCAGTACAGGGGATGACCGTTACAATGAGCAGTTCTTC.

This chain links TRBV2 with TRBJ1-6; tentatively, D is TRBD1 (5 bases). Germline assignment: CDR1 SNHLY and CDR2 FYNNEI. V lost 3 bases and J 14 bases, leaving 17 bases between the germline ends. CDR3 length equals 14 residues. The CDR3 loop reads CASSEGLSKGTLHF. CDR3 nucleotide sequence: TGTGCCAGCAGTGAGGGGCTGTCAAAAGGCACCCTCCACTTT.

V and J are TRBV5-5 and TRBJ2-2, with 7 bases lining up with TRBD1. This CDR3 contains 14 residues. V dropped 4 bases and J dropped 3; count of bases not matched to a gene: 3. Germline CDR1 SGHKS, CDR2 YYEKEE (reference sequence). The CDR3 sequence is CASSPGQHTGELFF. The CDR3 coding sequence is TGTGCCAGCAGCCCGGGACAGCACACCGGGGAGCTGTTTTTT.

In DNA, the CDR3 is TGTGCCAGCGAACACCGGGTCACCGGGGAGCTGTTTTTT. Protein product: CASEHRVTGELFF. The rearrangement joins TRBV19 to TRBJ2-2; no clear D. The germline gives CDR1 LNHDA, CDR2 SQIVND (reference sequence). V was pared by 9 bases and J by 4 bases, with 12 bases between. The CDR3 sequence is 13 residues long.

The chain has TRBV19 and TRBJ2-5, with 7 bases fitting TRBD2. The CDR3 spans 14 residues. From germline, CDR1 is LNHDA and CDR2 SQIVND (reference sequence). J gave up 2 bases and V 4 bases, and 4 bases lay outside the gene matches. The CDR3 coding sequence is TGTGCCAGTAGTACAGGGAGGGCGCAAGAGACCCAGTACTTC. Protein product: CASSTGRAQETQYF.

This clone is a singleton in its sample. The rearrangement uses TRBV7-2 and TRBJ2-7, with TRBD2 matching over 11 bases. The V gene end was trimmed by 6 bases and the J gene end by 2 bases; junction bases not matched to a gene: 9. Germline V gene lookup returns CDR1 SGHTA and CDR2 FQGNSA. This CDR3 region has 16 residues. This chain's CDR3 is CASSLNLAGGPYEQYF. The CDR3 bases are TGTGCCAGCAGTCTCAACTTAGCGGGGGGGCCCTACGAGCAGTACTTC.

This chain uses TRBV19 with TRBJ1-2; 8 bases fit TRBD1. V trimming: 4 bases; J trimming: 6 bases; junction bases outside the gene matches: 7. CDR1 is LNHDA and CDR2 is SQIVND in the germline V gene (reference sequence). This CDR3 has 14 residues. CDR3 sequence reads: CASSTPGQENGYTF. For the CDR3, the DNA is TGTGCCAGTAGTACACCGGGACAGGAGAATGGCTACACCTTC.

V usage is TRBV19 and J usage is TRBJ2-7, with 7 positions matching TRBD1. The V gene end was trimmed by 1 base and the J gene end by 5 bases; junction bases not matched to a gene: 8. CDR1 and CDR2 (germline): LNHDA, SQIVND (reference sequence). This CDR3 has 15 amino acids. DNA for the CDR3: TGTGCCAGTAGTATAGGGCCCAACAGGGGCCACGAGCAGTACTTC. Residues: CASSIGPNRGHEQYF.

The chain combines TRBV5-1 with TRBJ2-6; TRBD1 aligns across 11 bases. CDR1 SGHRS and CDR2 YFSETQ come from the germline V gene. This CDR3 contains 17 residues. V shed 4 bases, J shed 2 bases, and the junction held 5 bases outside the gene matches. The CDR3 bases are TGCGCCAGCAGCGGAGGACAGGGGGCAACTGGGGCCAACGTCCTGACTTTC. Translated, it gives CASSGGQGATGANVLTF. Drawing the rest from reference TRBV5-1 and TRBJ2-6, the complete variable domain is KAGVTQTPRYLIKTRGQQVTLSCSPISGHRSVSWYQQTPGQGLQFLFEYFSETQRNKGNFPGRFSGRQFSNSRSEMNVSTLELGDSALYLCASSGGQGATGANVLTFGAGSRLTVL.

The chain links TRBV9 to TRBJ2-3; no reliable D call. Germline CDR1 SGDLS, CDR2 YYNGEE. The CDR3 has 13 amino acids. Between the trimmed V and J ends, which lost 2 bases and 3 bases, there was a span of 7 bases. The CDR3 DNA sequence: TGTGCCAGCAGCGTCTCTAGAACAGATACGCAGTATTTT. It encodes CASSVSRTDTQYF.

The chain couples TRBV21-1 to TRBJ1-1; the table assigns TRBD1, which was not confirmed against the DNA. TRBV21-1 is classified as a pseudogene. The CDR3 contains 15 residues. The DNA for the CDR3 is TGTGCCAGCAGAGGACAGGGCGACGAGAACACTGAAGCTTTCTTT. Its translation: CASRGQGDENTEAFF.

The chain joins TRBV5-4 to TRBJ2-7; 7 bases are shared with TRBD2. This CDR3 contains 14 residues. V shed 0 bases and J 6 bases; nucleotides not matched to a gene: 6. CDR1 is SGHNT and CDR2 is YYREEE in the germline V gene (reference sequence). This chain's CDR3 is CASSLAGRAGEQYF. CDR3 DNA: TGTGCCAGCAGCTTGGCAGGGAGGGCGGGCGAGCAGTACTTC.

The CDR3 nucleotides are TGCAGCGTTGATGGTCCCAGGCTCGGCACAGATACGCAGTATTTT. As protein: CSVDGPRLGTDTQYF. The chain has TRBV29-1 and TRBJ2-3; D uncertain. The germline gives CDR1 SQVTM, CDR2 ANQGSEA. The CDR3 is made up of 15 amino acids. V gave up 3 bases and J gave up 1 base, with 14 bases separating them.

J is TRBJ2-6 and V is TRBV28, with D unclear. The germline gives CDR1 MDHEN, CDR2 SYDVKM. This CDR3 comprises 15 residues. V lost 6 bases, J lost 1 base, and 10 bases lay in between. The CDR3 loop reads CASSSPGSGANVLTF. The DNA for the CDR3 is TGTGCCAGCAGCTCCCCCGGGTCTGGGGCCAACGTCCTGACTTTC.

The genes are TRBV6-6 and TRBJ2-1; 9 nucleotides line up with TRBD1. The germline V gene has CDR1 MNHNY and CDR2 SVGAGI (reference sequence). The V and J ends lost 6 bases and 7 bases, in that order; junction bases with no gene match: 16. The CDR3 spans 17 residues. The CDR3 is CASSRVPDRGTENEQFF. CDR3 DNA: TGTGCCAGCAGCCGAGTTCCGGACAGGGGAACTGAAAATGAGCAGTTCTTC.

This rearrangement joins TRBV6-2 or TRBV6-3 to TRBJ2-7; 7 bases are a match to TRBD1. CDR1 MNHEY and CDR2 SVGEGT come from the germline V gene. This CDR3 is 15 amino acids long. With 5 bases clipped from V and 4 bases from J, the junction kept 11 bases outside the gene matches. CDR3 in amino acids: CASSNRGRVEYEQYF. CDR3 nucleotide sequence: TGTGCCAGCAGTAACAGGGGTCGCGTGGAATACGAGCAGTACTTC.

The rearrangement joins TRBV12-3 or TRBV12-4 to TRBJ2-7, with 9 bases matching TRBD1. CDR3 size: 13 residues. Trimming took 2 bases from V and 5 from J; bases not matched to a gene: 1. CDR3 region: CASSLRTGDEQYF. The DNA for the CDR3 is TGTGCCAGCAGTTTACGGACAGGGGACGAGCAGTACTTC.

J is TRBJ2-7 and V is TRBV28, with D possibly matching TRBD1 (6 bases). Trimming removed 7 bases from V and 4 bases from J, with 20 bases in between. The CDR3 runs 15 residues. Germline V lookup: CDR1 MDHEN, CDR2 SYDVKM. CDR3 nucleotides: TGTGCCAGCACCGATACGGGGCTGGGGGCGTACGAGCAGTACTTC. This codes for CASTDTGLGAYEQYF.

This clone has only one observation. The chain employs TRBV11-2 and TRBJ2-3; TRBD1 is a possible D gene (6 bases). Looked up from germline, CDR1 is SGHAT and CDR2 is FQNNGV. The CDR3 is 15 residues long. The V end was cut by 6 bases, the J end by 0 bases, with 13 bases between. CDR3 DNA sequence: TGTGCCAGCAGTCGTAGACAGGCCAGCACAGATACGCAGTATTTT. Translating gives CASSRRQASTDTQYF.

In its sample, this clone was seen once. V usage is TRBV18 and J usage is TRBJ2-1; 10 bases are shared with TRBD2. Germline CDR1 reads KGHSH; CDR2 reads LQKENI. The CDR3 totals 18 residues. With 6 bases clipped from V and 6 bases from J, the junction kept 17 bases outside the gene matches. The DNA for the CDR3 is TGTGCCAGCTCCCTCTATAGCGGGAGGTTGGGAGATGGCAATGAGCAGTTCTTC. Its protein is CASSLYSGRLGDGNEQFF.

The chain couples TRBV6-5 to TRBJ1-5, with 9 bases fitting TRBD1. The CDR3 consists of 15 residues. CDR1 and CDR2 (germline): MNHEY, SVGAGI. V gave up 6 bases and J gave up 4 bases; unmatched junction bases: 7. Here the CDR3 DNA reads TGTGCCAGCAGCTTCGGGGGACAGGGTAATCAGCCCCAGCATTTT. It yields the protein CASSFGGQGNQPQHF.

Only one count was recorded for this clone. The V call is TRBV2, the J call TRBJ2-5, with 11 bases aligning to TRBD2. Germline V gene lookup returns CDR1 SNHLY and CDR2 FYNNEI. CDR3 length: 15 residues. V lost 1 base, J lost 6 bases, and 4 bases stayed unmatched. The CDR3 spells CASSEDTSGGQTQYF. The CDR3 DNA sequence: TGTGCCAGCAGTGAAGATACTAGCGGGGGCCAGACCCAGTACTTC.

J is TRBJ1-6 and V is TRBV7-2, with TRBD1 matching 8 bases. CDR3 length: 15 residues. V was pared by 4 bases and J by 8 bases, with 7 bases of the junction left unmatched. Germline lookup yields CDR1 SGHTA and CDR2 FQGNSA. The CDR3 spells CASSYRTGNDSPLHF. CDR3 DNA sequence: TGTGCCAGCAGCTACCGGACAGGGAATGATTCACCCCTCCACTTT. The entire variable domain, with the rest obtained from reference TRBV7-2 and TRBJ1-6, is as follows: GAGVSQSPSNKVTEKGKDVELRCDPISGHTALYWYRQSLGQGLEFLIYFQGNSAPDKSGLPSDRFSAERTGGSVSTLTIQRTQQEDSAVYLCASSYRTGNDSPLHFGNGTRLTVT.

DNA for the CDR3: TGTGCCGGGGGACAGGTCTATGGCTACACCTTC. Amino acid sequence: CAGGQVYGYTF. The gene calls are TRBV6-5 and TRBJ1-2; 8 nucleotides match TRBD1. Germline V gene lookup returns CDR1 MNHEY and CDR2 SVGAGI. The length of the CDR3 is 11 residues. V lost 11 bases and J lost 4; bases outside the gene matches: 3.

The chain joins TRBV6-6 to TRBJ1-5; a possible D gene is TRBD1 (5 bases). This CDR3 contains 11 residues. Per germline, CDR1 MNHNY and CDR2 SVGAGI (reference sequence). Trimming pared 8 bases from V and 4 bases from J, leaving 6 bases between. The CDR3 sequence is CASGGNQPQHF. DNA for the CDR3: TGTGCCAGCGGGGGGAATCAGCCCCAGCATTTT.

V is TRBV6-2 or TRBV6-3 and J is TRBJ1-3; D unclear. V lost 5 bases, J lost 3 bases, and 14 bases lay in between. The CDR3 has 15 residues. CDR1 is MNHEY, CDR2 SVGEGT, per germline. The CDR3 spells CASSQQGGGGNTIYF. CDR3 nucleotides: TGTGCCAGCAGTCAACAAGGAGGAGGTGGAAACACCATATATTTT.

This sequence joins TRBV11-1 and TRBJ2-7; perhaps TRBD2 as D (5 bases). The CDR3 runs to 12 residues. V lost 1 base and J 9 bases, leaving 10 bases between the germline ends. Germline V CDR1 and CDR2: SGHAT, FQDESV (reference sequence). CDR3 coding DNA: TGTGCCAGCAGCTTAGAACTAGATTGGCAGTACTTC. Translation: CASSLELDWQYF.

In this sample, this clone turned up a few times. The CDR3 sequence is CASSSTTSGSGYEQYF. The CDR3 bases are TGCGCCAGCAGCTCTACCACTAGCGGGAGTGGTTACGAGCAGTACTTC. The V gene is TRBV5-1, the J gene TRBJ2-7, with TRBD2 identical over 11 bases. The CDR3 loop spans 16 amino acids. Germline V CDR1 and CDR2: SGHRS, YFSETQ. The V segment lost 3 bases and the J segment 4 bases; nucleotides outside the gene matches: 9.

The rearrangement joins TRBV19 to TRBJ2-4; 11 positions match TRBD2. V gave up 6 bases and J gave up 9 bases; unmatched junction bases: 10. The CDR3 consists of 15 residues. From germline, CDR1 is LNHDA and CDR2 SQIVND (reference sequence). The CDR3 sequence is CASSKLAGEGSIQYF. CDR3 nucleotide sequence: TGTGCCAGTAGCAAACTAGCGGGGGAAGGAAGCATTCAGTACTTC.